This T cell receptor (beta chain) was identified during a study of T cells in Graves' hyperthyroidism and ophthalmopathy (dated by TCRdb to between 2018 and 2020). Describing the broader study: Peripheral blood was collected at initial diagnosis, before any treatment. A discovery cohort of around 100 patients, 43 with Graves' ophthalmopathy and 57 with stable Graves' hyperthyroidism, was used to find distinguishing TCR V-J signatures. An independent validation cohort of around 20 hyperthyroidism patients and about 15 patients who later progressed to ophthalmopathy tested prospective prediction of ophthalmopathy. For training and testing, the 100 or so patients in the discovery cohort were randomly divided in a 7:3 ratio. The study also compared thyroid tissue and blood T-cell repertoires from 6 or 7 Graves' hyperthyroidism patients. After blood sampling, hyperthyroidism patients were treated with methimazole at a starting dose of 30 mg daily, and ophthalmopathy patients were treated with high-dose intravenous methylprednisolone. TCR Vbeta CDR3 sequencing of around 130 peripheral blood samples (roughly 43 ophthalmopathy, 75 hyperthyroidism and roughly 17 progressor patients) is reported in the paper. The study at large found these results: Most expanded thyroid clonotypes (frequency above 0.001) were also found in blood, which suggests that blood repertoires may mirror thyroid immune responses. In validation, the model predicted progression to ophthalmopathy with around 71% sensitivity and approximately 78% specificity, a median of 6.5 months before onset. No statistical method was used to set the sample size in advance, and investigators knew the group allocation. A model built on a 13 V-J signature distinguished ophthalmopathy from stable hyperthyroidism, reaching around 90% sensitivity and approximately 81% specificity in cross-validation and 80%/75% in testing.

Amplification of TCR beta CDR3 regions was carried out from RNA transcripts. The TCR CDR3 was subjected to a first round of RT-PCR using the HTBI primer set and the Qiagen OneStep RT-PCR kit. Libraries were constructed in a second round of multiplex PCR, after which size selection and purification were carried out. Libraries were sequenced paired-end with 100 bp reads on an Illumina HiSeq2000. On the study's bioinformatics: Raw data were processed with SOAPnuke, discarding reads with adapters, uncalled bases, mean Phred below 15, or no exact constant-primer or identifier match. COPE v1.2.5 was used to merge high-quality paired reads, and clonotypes were defined as unique nucleotide sequences. Clonotypes were aligned to IMGT TRBV, TRBD and TRBJ reference segments using MiTCR v1.1. Only V-J combinations with frequency above 0.0001, covering 99.2% of repertoires, were analysed. The TCS score was defined as F50 (clonal expansion) divided by E x V (chaos), with BLOSUM62-based TCRdist calculated between CDR3 peptides within each V-J. Welch's t-statistics and random forest reduced roughly 500 V-J features to 13, which were used in a naive Bayes classifier (R e1071). Thyroid-blood repertoire similarity was quantified with the Morisita-Horn index. TCRdb applied fastp at Q25 and MiXCR to the public reads, then kept only in-frame beta chains. Rows are combined by CDR3 protein, so each entry shows the most common genes and DNA. These V and J calls are TCRdb output, not the study's own analysis. The sample contains fewer than 750,000 distinct CDR3 sequences, under 15% of them found a single time. Jointly, the top ten make up about 4% of the sample.

This clonotype was detected a few times. Its cognate antigen has yet to be identified. Base-call qualities are not available, and no considerably larger clone is one nucleotide away. In the ophthalmopathy patients, disease was moderately to severely active, with a Clinical Activity Score of 3 or more, a NOSPECS grade of 4 or more, and a duration of less than 3 months. The study excluded patients with uncontrolled infections, other autoimmune diseases, pregnancy or lactation. Diagnoses relied on clinical symptoms, serum thyroxine and TRAb, thyroid ultrasound and orbital computed tomography. PBMCs were separated from approximately 10 ml of fresh peripheral blood using Ficoll-Paque density gradient centrifugation. Total RNA was extracted using Trizol reagent, and RNA quality was assessed on an Agilent 2100 Bioanalyzer. Trimming takes 5 bases from V and 2 bases from J, and the germline ends sit 17 bases apart. The CDR3 holds 16 amino acids from the cysteine to the phenylalanine. Only CDR3 DNA is held: 48 bases, read in frame from base 1. Via the germline V gene (reference sequence), CDR1 is MNHEY and CDR2 SMNVEV.

The receptor's source is a middle-aged woman with Graves' ophthalmopathy. The chain was built from TRBV27 and TRBJ2-3; the best D guess is TRBD2, with 5 bases matching. The sample taken for sequencing was blood. For the CDR3, the sequence is CASSPLKAEHTDTQYF. In nucleotide form, the sequence is TGTGCCAGCAGTCCCCTTAAAGCGGAACACACAGATACGCAGTATTTT.